This passage covers 30 T cell receptor beta chains from one sample sequenced in a study of blood T cell repertoires in COVID-19 (dated by TCRdb to about 2020). The library was obtained by the immunoSEQ multiplex PCR assay. TCRdb holds this immuneACCESS table with in-frame rearrangements only. Some clones are missing; in checked studies, unresolved V genes explain under half, and the rest has no known cause. This sample has 250,000 to 400,000 clones in its table, and almost 90% of those were observed once. Clones ranked in the top ten supply 2.9% of the sample. Sequencing was performed on peripheral blood. The receptors were sampled from a woman aged 25 to 39 with COVID-19, enrolled during active disease.

CDR3 sequence: CGAGDLMGGYTF. In DNA form, the CDR3 reads TGTGGCGCGGGGGACTTGATGGGTGGCTACACCTTC. The rearrangement links TRBV28 to TRBJ1-2; maybe TRBD1 (5 bases). Germline V gene lookup returns CDR1 MDHEN and CDR2 SYDVKM. This CDR3 is built from 12 residues.

V gene TRBV25-1 combines with J gene TRBJ2-1; TRBD1 matches 7 bases. The CDR3 has 14 amino acids. The J segment lost 8 bases and the V segment lost 2 bases, leaving 6 bases of the junction unmatched. CDR1 is MGHDK, CDR2 SYGVNS, per germline. As DNA, the CDR3 is TGTGCCAGCAGTGAAAGTAACAGGGGCGATGAGCAGTTCTTC. Translation: CASSESNRGDEQFF. The full variable domain, completed using reference TRBV25-1 and TRBJ2-1, is EADIYQTPRYLVIGTGKKITLECSQTMGHDKMYWYQQDPGMELHLIHYSYGVNSTEKGDLSSESTVSRIRTEHFPLTLESARPSHTSQYLCASSESNRGDEQFFGPGTRLTVL.

The gene calls are TRBV12-5 and TRBJ2-1; TRBD2 matches at 8 bases. The J segment lost 8 bases and the V segment lost 0 bases, leaving 6 bases of the junction unmatched. Germline CDR1 is LGHNT and CDR2 is FRNRAP. The CDR3 is 15 amino acids. The CDR3 protein is CASGLVSAGAHEQFF. The CDR3 nucleotides are TGTGCTAGTGGTTTGGTATCAGCGGGAGCCCATGAGCAGTTCTTC.

The rearrangement links TRBV10-3 to TRBJ2-7; 7 bases match TRBD1. Trimming took 8 bases from V and 5 from J; bases not matched to a gene: 12. This CDR3 is built from 14 residues. The germline gives CDR1 ENHRY, CDR2 SYGVKD. The CDR3 here is CAIGVKQGRDEQYF. DNA of the CDR3: TGTGCCATCGGGGTTAAACAGGGGCGCGACGAGCAGTACTTC.

The chain combines TRBV5-6 with TRBJ1-6; TRBD1 matches at 7 bases. CDR3 size: 14 residues. The V segment lost 0 bases and the J segment 10 bases; nucleotides outside the gene matches: 4. Germline V gene data show CDR1 as SGHDT and CDR2 as YYEEEE. CDR3 region: CASSLGTGSSPLHF. DNA for the CDR3: TGTGCCAGCAGCTTGGGGACAGGATCCTCACCCCTCCACTTT.

This clone was seen a few times. This chain uses TRBV3-1 (or the pseudogene TRBV3-2) with TRBJ1-1, with 8 bases matching TRBD1. The CDR3 runs 12 residues. Germline-derived CDR1 and CDR2 are LGHDT and YNNKEL (reference sequence). Losses at the gene ends were 7 bases for V and 4 bases for J; bases not matched to a gene: 2. As DNA, the CDR3 is TGTGCCAGCACCCAGGGGGCCACTGAAGCTTTCTTT. Protein product: CASTQGATEAFF.

The rearrangement joins TRBV10-1 to TRBJ1-1, with a tentative D call TRBD1 (5 bases). Trimming took 0 bases from V and 12 from J, leaving 14 bases between them. The germline CDR1 and CDR2 sequences are WNHNN and SYGVQD (reference sequence). The CDR3 sequence is 13 residues long. The CDR3 reads CASSESRRDGSFF. The CDR3 DNA sequence: TGCGCCAGCAGTGAGTCTCGCAGGGATGGATCTTTCTTT.

This sequence joins TRBV6-5 and TRBJ2-3, with a tentative D call TRBD1 (5 bases). Germline CDR1 is MNHEY and CDR2 is SVGAGI. The CDR3 has 15 amino acids. With 8 bases removed from V and 1 base from J, the gap between germline ends came to 16 bases. Written as DNA, the CDR3 is TGTGCCAGCGGCAGGGAAGGGGCCCGCACAGATACGCAGTATTTT. Protein product: CASGREGARTDTQYF.

The chain has TRBV29-1 and TRBJ1-1, with D possibly being TRBD1 (6 bases). V lost 4 bases, J lost 0 bases, and 9 bases lay in between. CDR1 and CDR2 from the germline V gene are SQVTM and ANQGSEA. This CDR3 contains 13 residues. Here the CDR3 DNA reads TGCAGCGTTGTGCAGGGGATGAACACTGAAGCTTTCTTT. This encodes CSVVQGMNTEAFF.

The rearrangement links TRBV28 to TRBJ1-4, with 9 bases that match TRBD1. The CDR3 sequence is 14 residues long. CDR1 is MDHEN and CDR2 is SYDVKM in the germline V gene. The V segment lost 7 bases and the J segment 4 bases; nucleotides outside the gene matches: 4. The DNA of the CDR3 is TGTGCCAGCACCTTGGGACAGGGTAATGAAAAACTGTTTTTT. Translating gives CASTLGQGNEKLFF.

The chain uses TRBV11-2 and TRBJ2-3; D perhaps matches TRBD2 (6 bases). The V gene's germline CDR1 is SGHAT and CDR2 FQNNGV. The CDR3 is 15 residues long. The germline V and J ends were trimmed by 3 bases and 3 bases, with 13 bases remaining between them. CDR3 in amino acids: CASSFSGKETDTQYF. For the CDR3, the DNA is TGTGCCAGCAGCTTTAGCGGAAAAGAGACAGATACGCAGTATTTT.

The V call is TRBV28, the J call TRBJ1-5; TRBD1 might be the D (5 bases). CDR3 length: 13 residues. V dropped 7 bases and J dropped 3 bases, with 10 bases sitting between them. Germline V gene lookup returns CDR1 MDHEN and CDR2 SYDVKM. The CDR3 coding sequence is TGTGCCAGCACCGACAGACACAATCAGCCCCAGCATTTT. Translated: CASTDRHNQPQHF.

This chain connects TRBV27 to TRBJ1-6; no clear D. CDR1 is MNHEY, CDR2 SMNVEV, per germline (reference sequence). The CDR3 contains 14 residues. Trimming removed 6 bases at V and 5 bases at J, with 11 bases between. This CDR3 is CASSPGFHNSPLHF. In DNA form, the CDR3 reads TGTGCCAGCAGCCCGGGGTTCCATAATTCACCCCTCCACTTT.

The V call is TRBV2, the J call TRBJ1-1; TRBD1 matches 10 bases. Germline V gene sequence: CDR1 SNHLY, CDR2 FYNNEI. This CDR3 is built from 14 residues. V lost 5 bases and J lost 8; bases outside the gene matches: 8. As DNA, the CDR3 is TGTGCCAGCAGTCCACCGGGACAGGGGTCGGAAGCTTTCTTT. This encodes CASSPPGQGSEAFF.

The chain links TRBV13 to TRBJ1-2; D is unresolved. This CDR3 has 14 amino acids. Trimming took 4 bases from V and 8 from J, leaving 17 bases between them. Germline CDR1 is PRHDT and CDR2 is FYEKMQ (reference sequence). CDR3 coding DNA: TGTGCCAGCAGCTCGGCATACTTCTTCAGGGGCTACACCTTC. Translating gives CASSSAYFFRGYTF.

This chain joins TRBV27 and TRBJ1-6; no firm D call. The CDR3 loop spans 10 amino acids. Trimming removed 9 bases at V and 8 bases at J, with 5 bases between. Looked up from germline, CDR1 is MNHEY and CDR2 is SMNVEV (reference sequence). The CDR3 protein is CARTDSPLHF. CDR3 nucleotides: TGTGCCAGGACTGATTCACCCCTCCACTTT.

The J gene is TRBJ1-1, the V gene TRBV18; D remains ambiguous. V was clipped by 3 bases and J by 2 bases, with 7 bases between them. The CDR3 contains 13 residues. Germline CDR1 KGHSH, CDR2 LQKENI. CDR3: CASSPRINTEAFF. Written as DNA, the CDR3 is TGTGCCAGCTCACCCAGGATAAACACTGAAGCTTTCTTT.

V usage is TRBV4-2 and J usage is TRBJ2-2; 8 bases are shared with TRBD2. The germline V gene has CDR1 LGHNA and CDR2 YNFKEQ. The CDR3 sequence is 16 residues long. After removal of 2 bases from V and 4 bases from J, the junction contained 6 bases not matched to a gene. The CDR3 DNA reads as TGTGCCAGCAGCCAAAGGACGGGAGGGCCCACCGGGGAGCTGTTTTTT. Its translation: CASSQRTGGPTGELFF.

The chain combines TRBV7-9 with TRBJ1-4, with 9 bases matching TRBD1. The germline V gene has CDR1 SEHNR and CDR2 FQNEAQ (reference sequence). The V and J ends lost 3 bases and 8 bases, in that order; junction bases with no gene match: 7. The CDR3 consists of 15 residues. The CDR3 nucleotides read TGTGCCAGCAGCTTTTCACAGGGGGCACGGGAAAAACTGTTTTTT. Its translation: CASSFSQGAREKLFF.

This chain joins TRBV11-2 and TRBJ1-3; D is ambiguous. V lost 0 bases and J 0 bases, leaving 9 bases between the germline ends. Germline assignment: CDR1 SGHAT and CDR2 FQNNGV. There are 16 residues in the CDR3. The CDR3 DNA follows: TGTGCCAGCAGCTTAGAAGGTGGGAGCTCTGGAAACACCATATATTTT. This sequence encodes CASSLEGGSSGNTIYF.

This chain links TRBV12-3 or TRBV12-4 with TRBJ2-1; D perhaps matches TRBD1 (5 bases). This CDR3 is 12 amino acids long. The ends were cut back, 1 base at V and 7 bases at J, with 5 bases in the middle. The CDR3 nucleotides read TGTGCCAGCAGTTTAGACAGGAATGAGCAGTTCTTC. Protein sequence: CASSLDRNEQFF.

The chain has TRBV11-1 and TRBJ1-2; TRBD1 agrees at 9 bases. J lost 8 bases, V lost 5 bases, and 9 bases had no gene match. Germline CDR1 is SGHAT and CDR2 is FQDESV (reference sequence). The CDR3 length is 14 residues. CDR3 protein: CASSHNRGRDGYTF. The DNA for the CDR3 is TGTGCCAGCAGCCACAACAGGGGGCGGGACGGCTACACCTTC.

The V and J genes are TRBV5-1 and TRBJ2-1, with 9 bases fitting TRBD1. V was clipped by 0 bases and J by 8 bases; unmatched bases: 15. This CDR3 comprises 18 residues. Per germline, CDR1 SGHRS and CDR2 YFSETQ. The CDR3 coding sequence is TGCGCCAGCAGCTTGGGTACAGGGGGCCGGGTAGGAGGCGATGAGCAGTTCTTC. Its translation: CASSLGTGGRVGGDEQFF.

The CDR3: CATFDRAGLVDYGYTF. As DNA, the CDR3 is TGTGCCACCTTTGACAGGGCTGGATTGGTTGACTATGGCTACACCTTC. This sequence joins TRBV19 and TRBJ1-2; the match to TRBD1 covers 7 bases. CDR1 is LNHDA, CDR2 SQIVND, per germline (reference sequence). This CDR3 region has 16 residues. V lost 10 bases, J lost 3 bases, and 17 bases stayed unmatched.

This chain joins TRBV9 and TRBJ1-3; D is undetermined. CDR3 length: 15 residues. Trimming left V 3 bases short and J 0 bases short, with 10 bases between. Per the germline V gene, CDR1 is SGDLS and CDR2 is YYNGEE. The CDR3 DNA is TGTGCCAGCAGCGGAGACTTTTCCTCTGGAAACACCATATATTTT. Amino acids: CASSGDFSSGNTIYF.

The rearrangement uses TRBV30 and TRBJ1-1; D not resolved. Per germline, CDR1 GTSNPN and CDR2 SVGIG (reference sequence). This CDR3 is built from 17 residues. Trimming removed 0 bases from V and 3 bases from J, with 20 bases in between. CDR3: CAWSVWRMMRTHTEAFF. CDR3 in DNA: TGTGCCTGGAGTGTATGGCGGATGATGCGCACTCACACTGAAGCTTTCTTT.

The rearrangement uses TRBV7-3 and TRBJ2-2; TRBD1 agrees at 10 bases. Trimming at V came to 3 bases and at J to 4 bases, leaving 2 bases not matched to a gene. CDR3 size: 15 residues. Germline CDR1 and CDR2: SGHTA and FQGTGA. The DNA for the CDR3 is TGTGCCAGCAGCTTCGACAGGGGGCTCACCGGGGAGCTGTTTTTT. Its translation is CASSFDRGLTGELFF. Full variable domain (remainder filled in from reference TRBV7-3 and TRBJ2-2): GAGVSQTPSNKVTEKGKYVELRCDPISGHTALYWYRQSLGQGPEFLIYFQGTGAADDSGLPNDRFFAVRPEGSVSTLKIQRTERGDSAVYLCASSFDRGLTGELFFGEGSRLTVL.

This sequence joins TRBV30 and TRBJ2-6; a weak D match, TRBD1 (5 bases). Germline CDR1 is GTSNPN and CDR2 is SVGIG (reference sequence). The CDR3 consists of 16 residues. The germline V and J ends were trimmed by 6 bases and 0 bases, with 15 bases remaining between them. The CDR3 DNA sequence: TGTGCCTGCCGTCTCAGGGCTACCTCTGGGGCCAACGTCCTGACTTTC. As protein: CACRLRATSGANVLTF.

The chain uses TRBV5-4 and TRBJ2-4; D is unclear. Germline-derived CDR1 and CDR2 are SGHNT and YYREEE (reference sequence). CDR3 size: 11 residues. Trimming removed 2 bases from V and 7 bases from J, with 4 bases in between. The CDR3 nucleotides read TGTGCCAGCAGCTTAGAGAACATTCAGTACTTC. Protein sequence: CASSLENIQYF.

The chain combines TRBV18 with TRBJ1-1; D may be TRBD1 (5 bases). V lost 3 bases to trimming and J lost 4 bases, with 9 bases between them. The CDR3 length is 13 residues. CDR1 is KGHSH, CDR2 LQKENI, per germline. The CDR3, as DNA: TGTGCCAGCTCACCCCCCGACAGCACTGAAGCTTTCTTT. Its translation: CASSPPDSTEAFF.